Below are 5 T cell receptor beta chains sequenced from a single sample in a study of Tregs in tolerant kidney transplant recipients. Sequencing was performed with immunoSEQ multiplex PCR; in TCRdb, only in-frame clones are kept and a portion is missing. Of fewer than 150,000 clones detected, roughly nine tenths appear once; the ten largest clones hold less than 0.7%. Sequenced sample: CD4+ T cells from blood. Receptors were obtained from a human donor in good health.

The chain employs TRBV19 and TRBJ1-2; D may be TRBD1 (6 bases). The ends were cut back, 1 base at V and 5 bases at J, with 14 bases in the middle. Germline assignment: CDR1 LNHDA and CDR2 SQIVND (reference sequence). The CDR3 covers 15 residues. CDR3 sequence reads: CASSIAPGVGYGYTF. DNA for the CDR3: TGTGCCAGTAGTATAGCGCCAGGGGTGGGATATGGCTACACCTTC. Drawing the rest from reference TRBV19 and TRBJ1-2, the complete variable domain is DGGITQSPKYLFRKEGQNVTLSCEQNLNHDAMYWYRQDPGQGLRLIYYSQIVNDFQKGDIAEGYSVSREKKESFPLTVTSAQKNPTAFYLCASSIAPGVGYGYTFGSGTRLTVV.

The chain uses TRBV10-3 and TRBJ2-1; D remains ambiguous. Germline V gives CDR1 ENHRY, CDR2 SYGVKD. V was shortened by 2 bases and J by 3 bases, with 8 bases between the two germline ends. The CDR3 is 14 amino acids. CDR3 coding DNA: TGTGCCATCAGTGAGAACCCTGGCTACAATGAGCAGTTCTTC. This sequence encodes CAISENPGYNEQFF.

The V gene is TRBV7-8, the J gene TRBJ2-7, with 9 bases lining up with TRBD2. The germline V gene has CDR1 SGHVS and CDR2 FQNEAQ. The trim removed 5 bases at V and 0 bases at J, leaving 8 bases unmatched. CDR3 length equals 16 residues. CDR3 amino acids: CASSPTLAGLSYEQYF. The DNA for the CDR3 is TGTGCCAGCAGCCCGACCCTAGCGGGACTCTCCTACGAGCAGTACTTC.

This clone was detected once. The rearrangement joins TRBV14 to TRBJ2-3; unclear D gene. Trimming removed 2 bases from V and 0 bases from J, with 18 bases in between. The CDR3 is 18 amino acids. Germline lookup yields CDR1 SGHDN and CDR2 FVKESK. The CDR3 region is CASSQHFGSPQSTDTQYF. CDR3 sequence (DNA): TGTGCCAGCAGCCAACACTTTGGTAGCCCACAGAGCACAGATACGCAGTATTTT.

V gene TRBV11-2 combines with J gene TRBJ1-4; 9 positions match TRBD1. Looked up from germline, CDR1 is SGHAT and CDR2 is FQNNGV. V dropped 5 bases and J dropped 8; count of bases not matched to a gene: 9. CDR3 length equals 15 residues. CDR3 residues: CASSPRQGGHEKLFF. The CDR3 coding sequence is TGTGCCAGCAGCCCACGACAGGGGGGGCACGAAAAACTGTTTTTT. The full variable domain, in which reference TRBV11-2 and TRBJ1-4 provide the parts outside the CDR3, is EAGVAQSPRYKIIEKRQSVAFWCNPISGHATLYWYQQILGQGPKLLIQFQNNGVVDDSQLPKDRFSAERLKGVDSTLKIQPAKLEDSAVYLCASSPRQGGHEKLFFGSGTQLSVL.